The rows below give T cell receptor beta chains drawn from one sample of a study of blood T cells in healthy people across ages. TCRdb independently ran MiXCR on the 5' RACE reads; one entry per CDR3 protein. Of about 1,400,000 distinct CDR3 sequences listed, 42% are singletons. Sample: blood. These TCRs come from a woman between 18 and 29 years old in good health. CDR3s leave out the opening cysteine and the closing phenylalanine or tryptophan. The listing skips clone size in some rows; elsewhere it reads once, few, many or a size class.

V: TRBV28
length: 13
J: TRBJ1-1
size: few
CDR3: ASSLEGQAGTEAF

V: TRBV4-1
length: 14
J: TRBJ1-1
size: -
CDR3: ASSQIPRTVNTEAF

V: TRBV29-1
length: 13
J: TRBJ1-2
size: -
CDR3: SVEAHGQGNYGYT

V: TRBV6-6
length: 13
J: TRBJ1-1
size: -
CDR3: ASSYSQAGNTEAF

V: TRBV2
length: 13
J: TRBJ2-7
size: few
CDR3: ASSEDRGASYEQY

V: TRBV3-1
length: 11
J: TRBJ2-4
size: few
CDR3: ASSQRGVPIQY

V: TRBV20-1
length: 15
J: TRBJ1-5
size: -
CDR3: SARDIGGTVSNQPQH

V: TRBV6-1
length: 13
J: TRBJ2-5
size: few
CDR3: ASKAWGGSQETQY

V: TRBV7-2
length: 12
J: TRBJ2-7
size: -
CDR3: ASSRVDRGREQY

V: TRBV20-1
length: 13
J: TRBJ2-4
size: few
CDR3: SAPPGGTGIGIQY

V: TRBV6-2/TRBV6-3
length: 11
J: TRBJ1-2
size: few
CDR3: ASRRTGGNGYT

V: TRBV5-5
length: 15
J: TRBJ2-3
size: few
CDR3: ASSLIASGLSTDTQY

V: TRBV3-1
length: 13
J: TRBJ2-5
size: few
CDR3: ASSSQRGGGETQY

V: TRBV6-6
length: 14
J: TRBJ1-2
size: -
CDR3: ASSYQDGTDNHGYT

V: TRBV20-1
length: 12
J: TRBJ2-7
size: -
CDR3: SATPGQGIGEQY

V: TRBV20-1
length: 8
J: TRBJ1-2
size: few
CDR3: SASGYGYT

V: TRBV28
length: 15
J: TRBJ2-5
size: -
CDR3: ASSSWDRGEDQETQY

V: TRBV5-1
length: 14
J: TRBJ1-2
size: -
CDR3: ASSLGSVGANYGYT